Listed below are T cell receptor beta chains from one sample, sequenced in a study of beta chain features in type 1 diabetes. TCRdb keeps only in-frame clones here, not all; method: immunoSEQ multiplex PCR. The sample yields over 150,000 clones, 9% to 12% seen once. Input material: central memory CD4+ T cells from blood. The receptor set was obtained from a man aged 30-40 years with type 1 diabetes. Both conserved end residues are part of each CDR3. The order of the fields is J gene, CDR3 length, V gene, clone size, D gene, CDR3 DNA, CDR3 protein. A D gene is named only where the DNA matches it firmly. Only part of the rows carry a size: once, few, many, or a class if the clone is expanded.

TRBJ1-5	14	TRBV19	.	.	TGTGCCAGTGCTTGGCCATATAGCAATCAGCCCCAGCATTTT	CASAWPYSNQPQHF
TRBJ1-2	13	TRBV15	many	TRBD1	TGTGCCACCAGCCGGGACAGCTCTGAGCGCTACACCTTC	CATSRDSSERYTF
TRBJ2-5	13	TRBV29-1	.	TRBD2	TGCAGCGTTGAGAGCGGGAGTGGCGAGACCCAGTACTTC	CSVESGSGETQYF
TRBJ2-5	12	TRBV2	few	.	TGTGCCAGCAGGCCGGAGGGGGAGACCCAGTACTTC	CASRPEGETQYF
TRBJ2-1	18	TRBV14	few	TRBD2	TGTGCCAGCAGCCAAGATCTTGGGTCTAGCGGGAGCTACAATGAGCAGTTCTTC	CASSQDLGSSGSYNEQFF
TRBJ2-6	17	TRBV5-1	few	TRBD2	TGCGCCAGCAGCTTAGCGGGAGATCTGGCTGGGGCCAACGTCCTGACTTTC	CASSLAGDLAGANVLTF
TRBJ2-2	15	TRBV6-5	few	TRBD1	TGTGCCAGCACCGAACCGGGACAGGGGACCGGGGAGCTGTTTTTT	CASTEPGQGTGELFF
TRBJ2-7	15	TRBV5-6	few	.	TGTGCCAGCAGCATACAGGGTAGGGGCCGTTACGAGCAGTACTTC	CASSIQGRGRYEQYF
TRBJ2-1	17	TRBV7-3	few	TRBD2	TGTGCCAGCAGCTGGGCCCCCACTAGCGGGCGGAACAATGAGCAGTTCTTC	CASSWAPTSGRNNEQFF
TRBJ2-5	15	TRBV10-3	few	TRBD1	TGTGCCATCAGTGACACCCTGGACAGGGCCGAGACCCAGTACTTC	CAISDTLDRAETQYF
TRBJ2-2	14	TRBV30	few	.	TGTGCCTGGAGTGTGATTAGAAACTCCGGGGAGCTGTTTTTT	CAWSVIRNSGELFF
TRBJ2-7	14	TRBV27	few	TRBD1	TGTGCCAGCAGTTCGCCGGGACAGTCCTACGAGCAGTACTTC	CASSSPGQSYEQYF
TRBJ1-4	14	TRBV2	few	.	TGTGCCAGCAGCGATGTGGCGGCTAATGAAAAACTGTTTTTT	CASSDVAANEKLFF
TRBJ2-1	17	TRBV5-4	few	TRBD2	TGTGCCAGCAGCTTGGCCTTAAGGACTAGCGGGAGAGCTGAGCAGTTCTTC	CASSLALRTSGRAEQFF
TRBJ2-2	15	TRBV27	few	TRBD2	TGTGCCAGCAGCCCCTGGACTAGCGGGAGGGAGGAGCTGTTTTTT	CASSPWTSGREELFF
TRBJ2-5	12	TRBV5-1	few	.	TGCGCCAGCAGCTTATCGTCGGAGACCCAGTACTTC	CASSLSSETQYF
TRBJ2-7	16	TRBV7-9	.	TRBD1	TGTGCCAGCAGTCCCCGGGTTGGAGACAGGGCCTACGAGCAGTACTTC	CASSPRVGDRAYEQYF
TRBJ2-5	14	TRBV29-1	few	TRBD2	TGCAGCGTATCGGGACTAGCGACACAAGAGACCCAGTACTTC	CSVSGLATQETQYF
TRBJ2-7	14	TRBV5-1	.	.	TGCGCCAGCAGCGAGAGATACCCCTCCTACGAGCAGTACTTC	CASSERYPSYEQYF
TRBJ2-6	15	TRBV5-1	.	.	TGCGCCAGCAGCGCCCCCGAGTCTGGGGCCAACGTCCTGACTTTC	CASSAPESGANVLTF
TRBJ2-5	16	TRBV5-1	few	TRBD2	TGCGCCAGCAGCTTGTCTGGCGGGAGGGTAGGGGAGACCCAGTACTTC	CASSLSGGRVGETQYF
TRBJ1-1	11	TRBV7-3	.	.	TGTGCCAGCAGACAGAACACTGAAGCTTTCTTT	CASRQNTEAFF
TRBJ2-5	15	TRBV7-2	few	TRBD1	TGTGCCAGCAGCCTTAGGACAGGGGGCCGGGAGACCCAGTACTTC	CASSLRTGGRETQYF
TRBJ1-1	13	TRBV6-6	.	TRBD1	TGTGCCAGCACCGGGACAGCGAGGACTGAAGCTTTCTTT	CASTGTARTEAFF
TRBJ2-5	13	TRBV6-1	.	.	TGTGCCAGCAGGTCTAGAGGAGTGGAGACCCAGTACTTC	CASRSRGVETQYF
TRBJ2-1	16	TRBV2	few	.	TGTGCCAGCAGGGCCTACAGGGTCCGCTCCTACAATGAGCAGTTCTTC	CASRAYRVRSYNEQFF
TRBJ1-1	13	TRBV5-6	.	.	TGTGCCAGCAGCCCCAAATGGAACACTGAAGCTTTCTTT	CASSPKWNTEAFF
TRBJ2-2	15	TRBV5-4	.	TRBD2	TGTGCCAGCAGCCGCAGCGGGAGGGCCTCCGGGGAGCTGTTTTTT	CASSRSGRASGELFF
TRBJ2-7	15	TRBV7-9	.	TRBD2	TGTGCCAGCAGCTTGGAGCCTAGCGGGCGCTACGAGCAGTACTTC	CASSLEPSGRYEQYF
TRBJ2-7	14	TRBV5-1	.	TRBD2	TGCGCCAGCGCTAGCGGGAGGGACGACCCCGAGCAGTACTTC	CASASGRDDPEQYF
TRBJ2-5	13	TRBV14	few	TRBD1	TGTGCCAGCAGCGTCAGGGGGCGAGAGACCCAGTACTTC	CASSVRGRETQYF
TRBJ2-5	15	TRBV6-5	.	TRBD1	TGTGCCAGCAGTTACGGCTGGACAGGGGAAGAGACCCAGTACTTC	CASSYGWTGEETQYF
TRBJ2-7	13	TRBV19	few	.	TGTGCCAGTAGTACACAGAGATCCTACGAGCAGTACTTC	CASSTQRSYEQYF
TRBJ2-1	15	TRBV5-1	few	TRBD1	TGCGCCAGCAGCTTGGAACAGGGGTCCTACAATGAGCAGTTCTTC	CASSLEQGSYNEQFF
TRBJ1-1	14	TRBV10-3	few	.	TGTGCCATCAGTAAAGCGCAGGGGAACACTGAAGCTTTCTTT	CAISKAQGNTEAFF